These 21 T cell receptor beta chains came from one sample sequenced in a study of technical replicates of blood from several donors. The data were produced by immunoSEQ multiplex PCR, yet TCRdb's version contains in-frame clones alone and is incomplete. The sample lists more than 65,000 clones, 95% to 97% seen once, with around 0.28% in the top ten. The sample consisted of T cells isolated from PBMCs. Receptors originate from a human donor in good health.

This rearrangement joins TRBV19 to TRBJ2-2; 8 bases line up with TRBD2. The CDR3 sequence is 14 residues long. From germline, CDR1 is LNHDA and CDR2 SQIVND (reference sequence). Losses at the gene ends were 5 bases for V and 7 bases for J; bases not matched to a gene: 6. The DNA of the CDR3 is TGTGCCAGTAGTTCGCAAACTAGCGGCGGGGAGCTGTTTTTT. Its translation is CASSSQTSGGELFF.

The V gene is TRBV7-2, the J gene TRBJ1-1; 7 bases line up with TRBD1. Germline V gene lookup returns CDR1 SGHTA and CDR2 FQGNSA. This CDR3 region has 16 residues. Trimming at V came to 4 bases and at J to 0 bases, leaving 8 bases not matched to a gene. This chain's CDR3 is CASSSFDRDMNTEAFF. The CDR3 DNA follows: TGTGCCAGCAGCTCTTTCGACAGGGATATGAACACTGAAGCTTTCTTT.

The chain links TRBV6-1 to TRBJ2-7; D may be TRBD2 (5 bases). The germline V gene encodes CDR1 MNHNS and CDR2 SASEGT. Trimming pared 10 bases from V and 3 bases from J, leaving 19 bases between. This CDR3 has 14 amino acids. CDR3 protein: CAILVGIWGYEQYF. The CDR3 DNA reads as TGTGCCATACTAGTGGGGATCTGGGGCTACGAGCAGTACTTC.

V and J are TRBV16 and TRBJ2-4; maybe TRBD2 (5 bases). Germline loops: CDR1 KGHSY, CDR2 FQNENV. V lost 5 bases to trimming and J lost 2 bases, with 13 bases between them. The CDR3 consists of 15 residues. DNA of the CDR3: TGTGCCAGCAGCTCCTCAGCGGACTCCAAAAACATTCAGTACTTC. Protein: CASSSSADSKNIQYF.

This clone came up once. V and J are TRBV4-1 and TRBJ2-7; 9 bases agree with TRBD1. In germline, CDR1 is MGHRA, CDR2 YSYEKL. Trimming removed 3 bases from V and 6 bases from J; junction bases left unmatched: 12. The CDR3 loop spans 16 amino acids. The CDR3 spells CASSHSPAGQGGEQYF. The CDR3 DNA reads TGCGCCAGCAGCCACTCTCCCGCGGGACAGGGAGGCGAGCAGTACTTC.

The rearrangement joins TRBV11-2 to TRBJ2-1; TRBD1 matches 10 bases. This CDR3 region has 12 residues. The ends lost 5 bases at V and 14 bases at J; junction bases unmatched: 6. Per germline, CDR1 SGHAT and CDR2 FQNNGV. The CDR3 coding sequence is TGTGCCAGCAGCCCAGCAGGGACAGGGGAGTTCTTC. This encodes CASSPAGTGEFF.

The chain combines TRBV9 with TRBJ2-1; 7 positions match TRBD1. With 4 bases clipped from V and 11 bases from J, the junction kept 6 bases outside the gene matches. Looked up from germline, CDR1 is SGDLS and CDR2 is YYNGEE. The CDR3 spans 12 residues. The CDR3 nucleotides are TGTGCCAGCAGCATAAACAGGGGACAGCAGTTCTTC. It specifies CASSINRGQQFF.

The V gene is TRBV9, the J gene TRBJ2-7; D may be TRBD1 (5 bases). Germline values: CDR1 SGDLS, CDR2 YYNGEE. This CDR3 is built from 15 residues. Trimming removed 2 bases from V and 6 bases from J, with 18 bases in between. The CDR3 DNA sequence: TGTGCCAGCAGCGTTCAGGGCAATAACGTGGTCGAGCAGTACTTC. It specifies CASSVQGNNVVEQYF.

The chain uses TRBV7-9 and TRBJ2-7; perhaps TRBD2 as D (6 bases). In germline, CDR1 is SEHNR, CDR2 FQNEAQ (reference sequence). The CDR3 has 15 amino acids. The V end lost 5 bases, the J end lost 4 bases, and 18 bases lay between the germline ends. The CDR3 coding sequence is TGTGCCAGCAGCCCGGGGCCTGGCGGGGTTTACGAGCAGTACTTC. It codes for CASSPGPGGVYEQYF. Using reference TRBV7-9 and TRBJ2-7 for the parts outside the CDR3, the full variable domain is DTGVSQNPRHKITKRGQNVTFRCDPISEHNRLYWYRQTLGQGPEFLTYFQNEAQLEKSRLLSDRFSAERPKGSFSTLEIQRTEQGDSAMYLCASSPGPGGVYEQYFGPGTRLTVT.

V and J are TRBV5-4 and TRBJ2-7; D is possibly TRBD1 (6 bases). The germline V gene encodes CDR1 SGHNT and CDR2 YYREEE (reference sequence). V lost 4 bases and J 5 bases, leaving 16 bases between the germline ends. This CDR3 comprises 14 residues. The CDR3 coding sequence is TGTGCCAGCAGCCTTAGGACAGATTCGAACGAGCAGTACTTC. It specifies CASSLRTDSNEQYF. The full variable domain, its missing parts supplied by reference TRBV5-4 and TRBJ2-7, is ETGVTQSPTHLIKTRGQQVTLRCSSQSGHNTVSWYQQALGQGPQFIFQYYREEENGRGNFPPRFSGLQFPNYSSELNVNALELDDSALYLCASSLRTDSNEQYFGPGTRLTVT.

The V and J genes are TRBV29-1 and TRBJ2-7; no reliable D call. Per germline, CDR1 SQVTM and CDR2 ANQGSEA. V lost 3 bases and J 1 base, leaving 7 bases between the germline ends. The CDR3 extends over 12 amino acids. CDR3 coding DNA: TGCAGCGTTGAGCTAGAATCCTACGAGCAGTACTTC. Its protein is CSVELESYEQYF.

The gene calls are TRBV9 and TRBJ1-2, with 7 bases identical to TRBD1. Losses at the gene ends were 1 base for V and 3 bases for J; bases not matched to a gene: 6. Germline lookup yields CDR1 SGDLS and CDR2 YYNGEE. This CDR3 comprises 15 residues. The CDR3 DNA follows: TGTGCCAGCAGCGTACCCCGGACAGGACACTATGGCTACACCTTC. Residues: CASSVPRTGHYGYTF.

V usage is TRBV15 and J usage is TRBJ2-5; TRBD1 matches at 8 bases. Germline V gene sequence: CDR1 LNHNV, CDR2 YYDKDF (reference sequence). V was clipped by 0 bases and J by 5 bases; unmatched bases: 8. CDR3 length: 16 amino acids. The CDR3 protein is CATSRDPSRGQETQYF. Written as DNA, the CDR3 is TGTGCCACCAGCAGAGATCCGAGCAGGGGGCAGGAGACCCAGTACTTC.

The chain uses TRBV6-1 and TRBJ2-7; D is unresolved. The V gene's germline CDR1 is MNHNS and CDR2 SASEGT. The CDR3 spans 12 residues. V lost 6 bases and J 6 bases, leaving 12 bases between the germline ends. In nucleotides, the CDR3 is TGTGCCAGCAGCGCTATAATACGCGAGCAGTACTTC. This codes for CASSAIIREQYF.

The chain is built from TRBV19 and TRBJ2-1; 9 nucleotides align to TRBD1. The CDR3 is 16 residues long. CDR1 is LNHDA and CDR2 is SQIVND in the germline V gene (reference sequence). J gave up 5 bases and V 5 bases, and 10 bases lay outside the gene matches. For the CDR3, the DNA is TGTGCCAGTAGTGATAATGGGGACAGGGTAAACAATGAGCAGTTCTTC. It is translated as CASSDNGDRVNNEQFF.

The chain combines TRBV30 with TRBJ1-3; unclear D gene. Germline V lookup: CDR1 GTSNPN, CDR2 SVGIG (reference sequence). V was shortened by 5 bases and J by 0 bases, with 11 bases between the two germline ends. This CDR3 spans 14 amino acids. The CDR3 DNA reads TGTGCCTGGGTTACCGGGAGCTCTGGAAACACCATATATTTT. Amino acid sequence: CAWVTGSSGNTIYF.

The rearrangement uses TRBV13 and TRBJ2-7; TRBD2 agrees at 7 bases. V lost 0 bases and J lost 6; bases outside the gene matches: 8. CDR3 length: 15 residues. Germline V gives CDR1 PRHDT, CDR2 FYEKMQ (reference sequence). The CDR3 nucleotides are TGTGCCAGCAGCTTAGGGGGACTAACGGGAGGCGAGCAGTACTTC. It yields the protein CASSLGGLTGGEQYF.

The chain carries TRBV7-9 and TRBJ2-6; 8 bases match TRBD1. Germline CDR1 reads SEHNR; CDR2 reads FQNEAQ (reference sequence). The CDR3 length is 16 residues. V trimming: 8 bases; J trimming: 2 bases; junction bases outside the gene matches: 8. The CDR3 DNA follows: TGTGCCAGCGGCCCAACAGGGGGGCCTGGGGCCAACGTCCTGACTTTC. It encodes CASGPTGGPGANVLTF. The entire variable domain, with the rest obtained from reference TRBV7-9 and TRBJ2-6, is as follows: DTGVSQNPRHKITKRGQNVTFRCDPISEHNRLYWYRQTLGQGPEFLTYFQNEAQLEKSRLLSDRFSAERPKGSFSTLEIQRTEQGDSAMYLCASGPTGGPGANVLTFGAGSRLTVL.

J is TRBJ2-4 and V is TRBV7-2; 11 bases line up with TRBD1. Germline loops: CDR1 SGHTA, CDR2 FQGNSA. This CDR3 region has 18 residues. V shed 1 base and J 7 bases; nucleotides not matched to a gene: 12. In nucleotides, the CDR3 is TGTGCCAGCAGCTTAGTTCAGGGACAGGGGGGATTTGGGAACATTCAGTACTTC. It specifies CASSLVQGQGGFGNIQYF.

The J gene is TRBJ2-7, the V gene TRBV5-1; 10 positions match TRBD1. Germline loops: CDR1 SGHRS, CDR2 YFSETQ. The J segment lost 4 bases and the V segment lost 7 bases, leaving 5 bases of the junction unmatched. CDR3 size: 13 residues. The CDR3 is CASHWGQGYEQYF. CDR3 coding DNA: TGCGCCAGCCATTGGGGACAGGGGTACGAGCAGTACTTC.

The V gene is TRBV7-2, the J gene TRBJ1-5; a possible D gene is TRBD1 (6 bases). Trimming pared 6 bases from V and 8 bases from J, leaving 14 bases between. Per germline, CDR1 SGHTA and CDR2 FQGNSA. The CDR3 is made up of 13 amino acids. CDR3 sequence (DNA): TGTGCCAGCAGTCGATCAGGGGTTGAGCCCCAGCATTTT. Translating gives CASSRSGVEPQHF.